This TCR beta chain was identified during a study of cytomegalovirus exposure and HLA in healthy donors. Looked up from germline, CDR1 is LGHNA and CDR2 is YSLEER. CDR3 size: 14 residues. Trimming shortened V by 5 bases and J by 6 bases, and 15 bases separated the two germline ends. The PCR contained 60 Vbeta and 13 Jbeta primers. Repertoires were generated with immunoSEQ multiplex PCR, while TCRdb's copy carries only in-frame clones and drops some. This sample has 90,000 to 110,000 clones, with more than 9.5% found just once. The table lists this clone with a few counts. Its antigen is as yet unknown. The study's findings and limits: Earlier findings revealed that most TCR beta V segments proved productive either about 90% or about 30% of the time.

The chain joins TRBV4-3 to TRBJ2-3; D possibly corresponds to TRBD1 (5 bases). Sequencing was performed on PBMCs. This TCR derives from a man in his forties in good health and CMV-seropositive. The CDR3 DNA reads TGCGCCAGCAGCTCACTGGGGCGCTCGGATACGCAGTATTTT. Protein product: CASSSLGRSDTQYF.